One sample yielded the 29 T cell receptor beta chains listed below, sequenced in a study of T cell repertoires in cytomegalovirus infection. TCRdb independently ran MiXCR on the reads; one entry per CDR3 protein. The data contain 500,000 to 600,000 distinct CDR3 sequences, 16% of them seen just once; the ten biggest clones take up roughly a quarter. Specimen: CD8+ T cells from PBMCs. These receptors were collected from a human donor in good health (CMV status not recorded). Some clones in this sample may be carry-over from other donors' samples.

This clonotype was seen more than once but under ten times. CDR3 DNA: TGTGCCAGCAGCCAGCTATTGGACACGGATACGCAGTATTTT. The encoded protein is CASSQLLDTDTQYF. The genes are TRBV4-2 and TRBJ2-3, with D possibly TRBD1 on 5 matching bases. Trimming pared 3 bases from V and 6 bases from J, leaving 13 bases between. The CDR3 loop spans 14 amino acids. Germline-derived CDR1 and CDR2 are LGHNA and YNFKEQ.

This clonotype was detected a few times. The chain has TRBV20-1 and TRBJ1-1, with 7 bases matching TRBD1. The trim removed 0 bases at V and 4 bases at J, leaving 5 bases unmatched. The V gene's germline CDR1 is DFQATT and CDR2 SNEGSKA (reference sequence). The CDR3 contains 14 residues. The CDR3 protein is CSARDHSGGTEAFF. In DNA form, the CDR3 reads TGCAGTGCTAGAGATCACTCAGGGGGCACTGAAGCTTTCTTT.

The genes are TRBV18 and TRBJ1-1, with 10 bases that match TRBD1. Germline values: CDR1 KGHSH, CDR2 LQKENI. The ends lost 3 bases at V and 3 bases at J; junction bases unmatched: 7. The CDR3 is made up of 16 amino acids. The CDR3 DNA reads TGTGCCAGCTCACCGACAGGGGGCGGGTATGACACTGAAGCTTTCTTT. The encoded protein is CASSPTGGGYDTEAFF. Together with reference TRBV18 and TRBJ1-1, the CDR3 gives the full variable domain: NAGVMQNPRHLVRRRGQEARLRCSPMKGHSHVYWYRQLPEEGLKFMVYLQKENIIDESGMPKERFSAEFPKEGPSILRIQQVVRGDSAAYFCASSPTGGGYDTEAFFGQGTRLTVV.

The gene calls are TRBV2 and TRBJ2-5; TRBD2 is a possible D gene (6 bases). This CDR3 contains 14 residues. In germline, CDR1 is SNHLY, CDR2 FYNNEI. V was cut by 6 bases and J by 2 bases, with 13 bases left in between. CDR3 region: CASRTVADQETQYF. CDR3 DNA: TGTGCCAGCAGGACCGTAGCGGATCAAGAGACCCAGTACTTC.

This clonotype appeared many times. V and J are TRBV12-3 or TRBV12-4 and TRBJ2-1, with TRBD2 matching over 7 bases. The CDR3 contains 16 residues. V dropped 5 bases and J dropped 0; count of bases not matched to a gene: 7. CDR3 residues: CASSIIAGLSYNEQFF. CDR3 sequence (DNA): TGTGCCAGCAGTATCATAGCGGGCCTCTCCTACAATGAGCAGTTCTTC.

At least ten counts were recorded for this clonotype. CDR3 loop: CASSLIGNNSPLHF. CDR3 in DNA: TGTGCCAGCAGCTTGATTGGAAATAATTCACCCCTCCACTTT. This chain links TRBV11-2 with TRBJ1-6; no reliable D call. The CDR3 is 14 residues long. The germline gives CDR1 SGHAT, CDR2 FQNNGV. Deletions cut 3 bases from V and 5 bases from J, with 8 bases between.

This clonotype was detected ten times or more. The chain is built from TRBV7-9 and TRBJ2-3; 9 bases line up with TRBD1. This CDR3 comprises 14 residues. Germline-derived CDR1 and CDR2 are SEHNR and FQNEAQ (reference sequence). V dropped 5 bases and J dropped 4; count of bases not matched to a gene: 4. For the CDR3, the DNA is TGTGCCAGCAGCAGGCGACAGGGGGCAGATACGCAGTATTTT. This encodes CASSRRQGADTQYF. The variable domain in full, completed from reference TRBV7-9 and TRBJ2-3, reads DTGVSQNPRHKITKRGQNVTFRCDPISEHNRLYWYRQTLGQGPEFLTYFQNEAQLEKSRLLSDRFSAERPKGSFSTLEIQRTEQGDSAMYLCASSRRQGADTQYFGPGTRLTVL.

Regarding this clonotype: The junction and the germline gene differ at one end; a read error may be behind it. The V gene is TRBV5-6, the J gene TRBJ2-5; the D is unclear. Germline V gene sequence: CDR1 SGHDT, CDR2 YYEEEE. This CDR3 has 14 amino acids. CDR3 amino acids: CASSLGVQEENQYF. CDR3 nucleotides: TGTGCCAGCAGCTTGGGGGTTCAGGAAGAGAACCAGTACTTC.

This clonotype was recorded many times. V and J are TRBV11-2 and TRBJ1-4, with no clear D. Germline V gene data show CDR1 as SGHAT and CDR2 as FQNNGV. This CDR3 is 15 amino acids long. V was clipped by 5 bases and J by 1 base, with 11 bases between them. CDR3 residues: CASSLGPGTNEKLFF. DNA for the CDR3: TGTGCCAGCAGCCTCGGACCAGGAACTAATGAAAAACTGTTTTTT.

This clonotype was counted many times. This sequence joins TRBV7-9 and TRBJ2-7; D is unresolved. Germline V gene data show CDR1 as SEHNR and CDR2 as FQNEAQ (reference sequence). V was shortened by 1 base and J by 1 base, with 8 bases between the two germline ends. CDR3 size: 14 residues. The CDR3 spells CASSLVANSYEQYF. As DNA, the CDR3 is TGTGCCAGCAGCTTAGTGGCGAATTCCTACGAGCAGTACTTC. The full variable domain, with the rest looked up from reference TRBV7-9 and TRBJ2-7, is DTGVSQNPRHKITKRGQNVTFRCDPISEHNRLYWYRQTLGQGPEFLTYFQNEAQLEKSRLLSDRFSAERPKGSFSTLEIQRTEQGDSAMYLCASSLVANSYEQYFGPGTRLTVT.

This clonotype was counted ten times or more. The rearrangement links TRBV7-6 to TRBJ2-1; D may be TRBD1 (5 bases). Trimming took off 3 bases at V and 8 bases at J, with 8 bases between the two ends. CDR1 and CDR2 from the germline V gene are SGHVS and FNYEAQ. CDR3 length: 12 amino acids. In DNA form, the CDR3 reads TGTGCCAGCAGCTTGGGGCAGGATGAGCAGTTCTTC. This gives the protein CASSLGQDEQFF.

Details on this clonotype: A much larger clone sits a single nucleotide away, making a read error possible. The chain is built from TRBV6-6 and TRBJ1-1; D is unresolved. In germline, CDR1 is MNHNY, CDR2 SVGAGI (reference sequence). The CDR3 consists of 11 residues. Trimming shortened V by 5 bases and J by 8 bases, and 9 bases separated the two germline ends. The DNA for the CDR3 is TGTGCCAGCAGTAAACTTGGCGAAGCTTTCTTT. Protein: CASSKLGEAFF.

The chain employs TRBV9 and TRBJ1-1; 7 bases agree with TRBD1. CDR3 length: 15 amino acids. The trim removed 0 bases at V and 1 base at J, leaving 3 bases unmatched. From germline, CDR1 is SGDLS and CDR2 YYNGEE. CDR3 nucleotide sequence: TGTGCCAGCAGCGTAGCGGGACAGTGGAACACTGAAGCTTTCTTT. Its translation: CASSVAGQWNTEAFF.

This chain joins TRBV9 and TRBJ2-1; unclear D gene. Deletions cut 1 base from V and 0 bases from J, with 8 bases between. The CDR3 is 15 residues long. Germline CDR1 is SGDLS and CDR2 is YYNGEE. The CDR3 DNA reads as TGTGCCAGCAGCGTACTCTCTGTCTCCTACAATGAGCAGTTCTTC. Protein: CASSVLSVSYNEQFF. The variable domain in full, with the rest retrieved from reference TRBV9 and TRBJ2-1, is DSGVTQTPKHLITATGQRVTLRCSPRSGDLSVYWYQQSLDQGLQFLIQYYNGEERAKGNILERFSAQQFPDLHSELNLSSLELGDSALYFCASSVLSVSYNEQFFGPGTRLTVL.

This clonotype has only a few counts. This chain uses TRBV19 with TRBJ2-7; D gene ambiguous. This CDR3 has 12 residues. V gave up 4 bases and J gave up 4 bases, with 8 bases separating them. From germline, CDR1 is LNHDA and CDR2 SQIVND (reference sequence). CDR3 bases: TGTGCCAGTAGTACCCCAGGTTACGAGCAGTACTTC. Its translation is CASSTPGYEQYF.

The V call is TRBV10-3, the J call TRBJ1-3, with 9 bases lining up with TRBD1. CDR1 and CDR2 (germline): ENHRY, SYGVKD. CDR3 length equals 15 residues. With 6 bases clipped from V and 2 bases from J, the junction kept 5 bases outside the gene matches. The CDR3 loop is CAIREGTGPGNTIYF. Written as DNA, the CDR3 is TGTGCCATCAGAGAAGGGACAGGGCCTGGAAACACCATATATTTT.

This clonotype has at least ten counts. The rearrangement links TRBV7-2 to TRBJ2-4; TRBD2 agrees at 10 bases. Germline-derived CDR1 and CDR2 are SGHTA and FQGNSA. The J segment lost 0 bases and the V segment lost 5 bases, leaving 4 bases of the junction unmatched. The CDR3 has 16 amino acids. The CDR3 loop is CASSQTSGKAKNIQYF. DNA of the CDR3: TGTGCCAGCAGCCAAACTAGCGGGAAAGCCAAAAACATTCAGTACTTC.

This clonotype was counted a few times. The chain carries TRBV28 and TRBJ1-1; 9 bases agree with TRBD1. The CDR3 has 15 residues. V trimming: 3 bases; J trimming: 4 bases; junction bases outside the gene matches: 6. CDR1 is MDHEN and CDR2 is SYDVKM in the germline V gene. The DNA of the CDR3 is TGTGCCAGCAGTTTCTGGACAGGGGAGGTCACTGAAGCTTTCTTT. Its translation is CASSFWTGEVTEAFF.

The CDR3 loop is CASSFTGDVYEQYF. In DNA form, the CDR3 reads TGTGCCAGCAGTTTCACAGGGGATGTCTACGAGCAGTACTTC. V is TRBV28 and J is TRBJ2-7, with TRBD1 identical over 7 bases. The V gene's germline CDR1 is MDHEN and CDR2 SYDVKM. CDR3 length: 14 amino acids. Trimming took 3 bases from V and 3 from J; bases not matched to a gene: 5. The variable domain in full, completed from reference TRBV28 and TRBJ2-7, reads DVKVTQSSRYLVKRTGEKVFLECVQDMDHENMFWYRQDPGLGLRLIYFSYDVKMKEKGDIPEGYSVSREKKERFSLILESASTNQTSMYLCASSFTGDVYEQYFGPGTRLTVT.

The J gene is TRBJ2-7, the V gene TRBV9; maybe TRBD1 (5 bases). This CDR3 is 14 amino acids long. Germline-derived CDR1 and CDR2 are SGDLS and YYNGEE. V was pared by 0 bases and J by 0 bases, with 7 bases between. The CDR3 loop is CASSVEQDSYEQYF. The CDR3 bases are TGTGCCAGCAGCGTAGAACAGGACTCCTACGAGCAGTACTTC.

In DNA, the CDR3 is TGTGCCACCAGTGATCCCCTCCGTGGGGGGTCCTACAATGAGCAGTTCTTC. Translated: CATSDPLRGGSYNEQFF. The V and J genes are TRBV24-1 and TRBJ2-1, with D possibly being TRBD2 (6 bases). Germline values: CDR1 KGHDR, CDR2 SFDVKD. Trimming removed 3 bases at V and 1 base at J, with 15 bases between. The CDR3 sequence is 17 residues long.

This clonotype was recorded many times. The rearrangement uses TRBV28 and TRBJ2-5; tentative D call: TRBD2 (5 bases). With 10 bases removed from V and 4 bases from J, the gap between germline ends came to 16 bases. CDR3 length: 13 amino acids. Germline CDR1 MDHEN, CDR2 SYDVKM. CDR3 residues: CATSLERVETQYF. CDR3 nucleotides: TGTGCCACCAGCTTGGAGAGGGTAGAGACCCAGTACTTC.

The chain combines TRBV6-1 with TRBJ1-2; D remains unclear. Per germline, CDR1 MNHNS and CDR2 SASEGT. This CDR3 is 15 amino acids long. Trimming left V 4 bases short and J 3 bases short, with 15 bases between. This chain's CDR3 is CASSVDPRWYYGYTF. CDR3 sequence (DNA): TGTGCCAGCAGTGTTGACCCGAGATGGTACTATGGCTACACCTTC.

CDR3 sequence (DNA): TGCGCCAGCAGCCCGAGGGGACAGGGTTCCTACGAGCAGTACTTC. Protein: CASSPRGQGSYEQYF. The chain has TRBV5-1 and TRBJ2-7; 9 nucleotides line up with TRBD1. Trimming cost V 4 bases and J 1 base; bases outside gene matches: 6. This CDR3 contains 15 residues. CDR1 and CDR2 (germline): SGHRS, YFSETQ.

The V gene is TRBV4-1, the J gene TRBJ2-2, with 14 bases identical to TRBD2. The germline gives CDR1 MGHRA, CDR2 YSYEKL. Trimming took 5 bases from V and 6 from J; bases not matched to a gene: 2. The CDR3 spans 15 residues. CDR3 bases: TGCGCCAGCAGCATGGGACTAGCGGGAGCCGGGGAGCTGTTTTTT. Translated: CASSMGLAGAGELFF.

The genes are TRBV9 and TRBJ2-1; either TRBD1 or TRBD2 may fit D (5 bases each). The CDR3 has 15 residues. Germline CDR1 and CDR2: SGDLS and YYNGEE. The V end lost 3 bases, the J end lost 4 bases, and 14 bases lay between the germline ends. CDR3 sequence (DNA): TGTGCCAGCAGCGGAAGGGACCTTAAATACAATGAGCAGTTCTTC. It encodes CASSGRDLKYNEQFF.

This clonotype was detected only a few times. The rearrangement uses TRBV23-1 and TRBJ1-5, with TRBD1 as a possible D gene (5 bases). TRBV23-1 has ORF status, its function being uncertain. This CDR3 has 15 residues. Trimming pared 2 bases from V and 4 bases from J, leaving 12 bases between. CDR3 nucleotides: TGCGCCAGCAGTCAAAGTCCCAGGGAGAATCAGCCCCAGCATTTT. It specifies CASSQSPRENQPQHF.

The table lists this clonotype with a few counts. This chain links TRBV9 with TRBJ1-4, with D tentatively TRBD1 (5 bases). The CDR3 is 12 residues long. V lost 2 bases and J lost 6, with 5 bases in between. Germline V gene sequence: CDR1 SGDLS, CDR2 YYNGEE. The CDR3 DNA follows: TGTGCCAGCAGCGTGGGGGATGAAAAACTGTTTTTT. This gives the protein CASSVGDEKLFF.

This clonotype was seen many times. The chain is built from TRBV7-2 and TRBJ1-6; 7 bases are a match to TRBD1. The CDR3 covers 18 residues. CDR1 is SGHTA, CDR2 FQGNSA, per germline. After removal of 3 bases from V and 10 bases from J, the junction contained 18 bases not matched to a gene. The CDR3 here is CASSLFTGASGIWSPLHF. CDR3 bases: TGTGCCAGCAGCTTGTTCACAGGGGCCTCTGGCATATGGTCACCCCTCCACTTT.